A single sample is the source of the 26 T cell receptor beta chains below, sequenced in a study of beta chain features in type 1 diabetes (dated by TCRdb to 2017 to 2018). Libraries came from the immunoSEQ multiplex PCR assay. The entire amount of isolated RNA was reverse transcribed using the High Capacity cDNA Reverse Transcription Kit, so the sequenced TCRB transcripts were expressed ones. The table was pulled from immuneACCESS by TCRdb, which kept in-frame rearrangements only. Such tables lose some clones; where checked, under half of the loss comes from unresolved V genes, and the rest has no known cause. The sample profile shows about 220,000 clones; roughly 11% of them were found once. The top ten clonotypes cover less than 1.5% of the sample. Material for sequencing was central memory CD4+ T cells from blood. These receptors were obtained from a man younger than 35 in good health.

The V gene is TRBV6-1, the J gene TRBJ2-1; 9 bases match TRBD2. Germline CDR1 and CDR2: MNHNS and SASEGT. The CDR3 has 16 amino acids. Trimming took 4 bases from V and 12 from J; bases not matched to a gene: 16. The CDR3 here is CASSGYSGRIEYGQFF. DNA of the CDR3: TGTGCCAGCAGTGGGTATAGCGGGAGAATAGAATATGGGCAGTTCTTC.

The chain carries TRBV18 and TRBJ2-1; D not certain. Trimming pared 0 bases from V and 9 bases from J, leaving 9 bases between. From germline, CDR1 is KGHSH and CDR2 LQKENI. This CDR3 contains 13 residues. CDR3 sequence (DNA): TGTGCCAGCTCACCACCCGAGTACGCTGAGCAGTTCTTC. The encoded protein is CASSPPEYAEQFF.

Only a few counts were recorded for this clone. The chain employs TRBV30 and TRBJ2-3, with D perhaps TRBD1 or TRBD2 (6 bases each). Germline CDR1 reads GTSNPN; CDR2 reads SVGIG (reference sequence). The CDR3 runs to 15 residues. The V and J ends lost 0 bases and 4 bases respectively, with 14 bases between them. CDR3 bases: TGTGCCTGGAGTGTAAATAGAGGGGGGCCAGATACGCAGTATTTT. It codes for CAWSVNRGGPDTQYF.

The chain employs TRBV7-6 and TRBJ2-1, with 9 nucleotides matching TRBD2. The CDR3 covers 15 residues. Germline CDR1 SGHVS, CDR2 FNYEAQ. Germline trimming cut 5 bases from V and 8 bases from J; bases unmatched to any gene: 10. The CDR3 bases are TGTGCCAGCAGCCCGGGGGTTAGCGGGAGTGATGAGCAGTTCTTC. Its protein product is CASSPGVSGSDEQFF. The variable domain in full, completed from reference TRBV7-6 and TRBJ2-1, reads GAGVSQSPRYKVTKRGQDVALRCDPISGHVSLYWYRQALGQGPEFLTYFNYEAQQDKSGLPNDRFSAERPEGSISTLTIQRTEQRDSAMYRCASSPGVSGSDEQFFGPGTRLTVL.

V usage is TRBV29-1 and J usage is TRBJ1-1, with 10 bases aligning to TRBD1. CDR3 length equals 13 residues. The trim removed 7 bases at V and 3 bases at J, leaving 5 bases unmatched. Germline CDR1 SQVTM, CDR2 ANQGSEA. The CDR3 loop reads CSGRDRGDTEAFF. Written as DNA, the CDR3 is TGCAGCGGGAGGGACAGGGGCGACACTGAAGCTTTCTTT.

The V and J genes are TRBV28 and TRBJ1-5; no reliable D call. This CDR3 is 15 amino acids long. Germline V gives CDR1 MDHEN, CDR2 SYDVKM. With 6 bases removed from V and 0 bases from J, the gap between germline ends came to 12 bases. The CDR3 nucleotides are TGTGCCAGCAGACTCGGAGGAGGTAGCAATCAGCCCCAGCATTTT. Protein sequence: CASRLGGGSNQPQHF. The full variable domain, its missing parts supplied by reference TRBV28 and TRBJ1-5, is DVKVTQSSRYLVKRTGEKVFLECVQDMDHENMFWYRQDPGLGLRLIYFSYDVKMKEKGDIPEGYSVSREKKERFSLILESASTNQTSMYLCASRLGGGSNQPQHFGDGTRLSIL.

V and J are TRBV5-1 and TRBJ2-7; perhaps TRBD1 as D (6 bases). Trimming removed 0 bases at V and 2 bases at J, with 9 bases between. The CDR3 is 14 amino acids. CDR1 is SGHRS, CDR2 YFSETQ, per germline. The CDR3 sequence is CASSLGGGTYEQYF. The CDR3 DNA reads TGCGCCAGCAGCTTGGGAGGGGGAACCTACGAGCAGTACTTC.

This clone was counted ten times or more. The V gene is TRBV12-5, the J gene TRBJ2-3; a weak D match, TRBD2 (5 bases). CDR3 length: 14 amino acids. From germline, CDR1 is LGHNT and CDR2 FRNRAP. V was pared by 6 bases and J by 2 bases, with 12 bases between. CDR3 nucleotides: TGTGCTAGTGGGCCCGCGGACTCCACAGATACGCAGTATTTT. It translates to CASGPADSTDTQYF.

The chain combines TRBV5-4 with TRBJ2-5, with D perhaps matching TRBD2 (6 bases). Trimming removed 3 bases at V and 5 bases at J, with 17 bases between. There are 15 residues in the CDR3. Germline V lookup: CDR1 SGHNT, CDR2 YYREEE (reference sequence). CDR3 protein: CASSSRLDRAETQYF. The CDR3, as DNA: TGTGCCAGCAGCTCCCGACTAGATAGGGCCGAGACCCAGTACTTC.

V is TRBV2 and J is TRBJ2-1; TRBD2 matches at 7 bases. The germline gives CDR1 SNHLY, CDR2 FYNNEI. The CDR3 contains 15 residues. With V trimmed by 4 bases and J by 6 bases, 9 bases remained unmatched. CDR3 nucleotide sequence: TGTGCCAGCAGTGGAAAAGGACTAGTAGGCAATGAGCAGTTCTTC. As protein: CASSGKGLVGNEQFF.

This clone showed up just a few times. V is TRBV29-1 and J is TRBJ2-2; 13 nucleotides agree with TRBD2. The J segment lost 5 bases and the V segment lost 7 bases, leaving 13 bases of the junction unmatched. The CDR3 is 17 amino acids. In germline, CDR1 is SQVTM, CDR2 ANQGSEA. The CDR3 bases are TGCAGCGGTAAGGCCCCCGGGACTAGCGGGAAGACCGGGGAGCTGTTTTTT. Translation: CSGKAPGTSGKTGELFF.

This clone was observed at least ten times. Other nucleotide sequences in the sample specify the same CDR3. The chain is built from TRBV29-1 and TRBJ1-4; D ambiguous. Per germline, CDR1 SQVTM and CDR2 ANQGSEA. The CDR3 is 12 amino acids. Between the trimmed V and J ends, which lost 7 bases and 3 bases, there was a span of 9 bases. The chain's CDR3 is CSAGRPNEKLFF. The CDR3 nucleotides read TGCAGCGCCGGGAGACCTAATGAAAAACTGTTTTTT.

The table lists this clone with many counts. The CDR3 DNA follows: TGTGCCAGCAGCCAAGCAGACACCGCAACTAATGAAAAACTGTTTTTT. Amino acid sequence: CASSQADTATNEKLFF. The rearrangement links TRBV4-2 to TRBJ1-4; D is undetermined. CDR1 LGHNA and CDR2 YNFKEQ come from the germline V gene. The CDR3 is 16 amino acids. Between the trimmed V and J ends, which lost 1 base and 0 bases, there was a span of 9 bases.

The chain carries TRBV7-2 and TRBJ2-4, with 7 bases aligning to TRBD2. Trimming took 3 bases from V and 6 from J; bases not matched to a gene: 8. This CDR3 has 15 amino acids. CDR1 and CDR2 from the germline V gene are SGHTA and FQGNSA. The CDR3 nucleotides are TGTGCCAGCAGCTTTGGTCAAGCGGGATTAAACATTCAGTACTTC. Its translation is CASSFGQAGLNIQYF.

The chain has TRBV5-6 and TRBJ2-1; 8 bases line up with TRBD2. The CDR3 is made up of 15 amino acids. Germline V gives CDR1 SGHDT, CDR2 YYEEEE. V was clipped by 0 bases and J by 9 bases; unmatched bases: 8. The CDR3: CASSLGGLESGEQFF. DNA of the CDR3: TGTGCCAGCAGCTTGGGGGGACTAGAGTCCGGTGAGCAGTTCTTC.

This clone came up a few times. This rearrangement joins TRBV5-1 to TRBJ2-2; no clear D. V lost 0 bases, J lost 5 bases, and 5 bases lay in between. Germline V gene data show CDR1 as SGHRS and CDR2 as YFSETQ. The length of the CDR3 is 13 residues. CDR3 amino acids: CASSLVGTGELFF. CDR3 DNA sequence: TGCGCCAGCAGCTTGGTTGGGACCGGGGAGCTGTTTTTT.

The chain has TRBV25-1 and TRBJ2-1, with D possibly matching TRBD1 (6 bases). The CDR3 is 13 residues long. Germline values: CDR1 MGHDK, CDR2 SYGVNS. The ends were cut back, 4 bases at V and 8 bases at J, with 12 bases in the middle. CDR3 sequence reads: CASSVQGWHEQFF. CDR3 coding DNA: TGTGCCAGCAGTGTACAGGGATGGCATGAGCAGTTCTTC.

The gene calls are TRBV30 and TRBJ2-1; D might be TRBD1 (6 bases). V was pared by 0 bases and J by 0 bases, with 12 bases between. Germline CDR1 and CDR2: GTSNPN and SVGIG (reference sequence). This CDR3 comprises 16 residues. The CDR3 here is CAWSVQRGGSYNEQFF. The DNA for the CDR3 is TGTGCCTGGAGTGTACAGAGAGGGGGCTCCTACAATGAGCAGTTCTTC.

This chain joins TRBV29-1 and TRBJ2-7; 7 bases are a match to TRBD2. Germline loops: CDR1 SQVTM, CDR2 ANQGSEA. The CDR3 sequence is 15 residues long. The V segment lost 3 bases and the J segment 2 bases; nucleotides outside the gene matches: 10. CDR3 DNA: TGCAGCGTTGAGGTGACGGGAGGTTCGACCTACGAGCAGTACTTC. Amino acid sequence: CSVEVTGGSTYEQYF.

The sample holds a few counts of this clone. The chain has TRBV30 and TRBJ1-2; D gene unclear. Trimming shortened V by 8 bases and J by 2 bases, and 12 bases separated the two germline ends. Germline CDR1 and CDR2: GTSNPN and SVGIG (reference sequence). This CDR3 has 12 amino acids. The CDR3 loop is CAGQYTNYGYTF. CDR3 nucleotides: TGTGCCGGCCAATATACAAACTATGGCTACACCTTC.

There are many counts of this clone. V gene TRBV28 combines with J gene TRBJ2-1; TRBD2 is a possible D gene (6 bases). Trimming pared 3 bases from V and 3 bases from J, leaving 12 bases between. This CDR3 has 15 amino acids. Germline CDR1 reads MDHEN; CDR2 reads SYDVKM. The CDR3 DNA is TGTGCCAGCAGTTTTCGGGACTCCATCTACAATGAGCAGTTCTTC. Protein product: CASSFRDSIYNEQFF.

J is TRBJ1-3 and V is TRBV9; the D is unclear. CDR3 length: 15 residues. The V end lost 1 base, the J end lost 1 base, and 9 bases lay between the germline ends. Germline-derived CDR1 and CDR2 are SGDLS and YYNGEE. DNA for the CDR3: TGTGCCAGCAGCGTATCGCCCGAATCTGGAAACACCATATATTTT. The encoded protein is CASSVSPESGNTIYF.

In its sample, this clone was seen a few times. This chain links TRBV19 with TRBJ2-1, with 8 bases matching TRBD1. This CDR3 has 14 amino acids. The V and J ends lost 5 bases and 6 bases, in that order; junction bases with no gene match: 6. Germline CDR1 reads LNHDA; CDR2 reads SQIVND (reference sequence). For the CDR3, the DNA is TGTGCCAGTAGTCTGTTGGGGACAGGCAATGAGCAGTTCTTC. It is translated as CASSLLGTGNEQFF.

This clone appeared a few times. V usage is TRBV2 and J usage is TRBJ2-5; D unresolved. V was shortened by 7 bases and J by 5 bases, with 11 bases between the two germline ends. Germline V lookup: CDR1 SNHLY, CDR2 FYNNEI. This CDR3 contains 12 residues. CDR3 in DNA: TGTGCCAGCAAAGGATTAGGGGAGACCCAGTACTTC. Translation: CASKGLGETQYF. Combining the CDR3 with reference TRBV2 and TRBJ2-5 gives the whole variable domain EPEVTQTPSHQVTQMGQEVILRCVPISNHLYFYWYRQILGQKVEFLVSFYNNEISEKSEIFDDQFSVERPDGSNFTLKIRSTKLEDSAMYFCASKGLGETQYFGPGTRLLVL.

In its sample, this clone was seen a few times. The gene calls are TRBV15 and TRBJ2-3; D might be TRBD2 (5 bases). The V end was cut by 0 bases, the J end by 4 bases, with 11 bases between. Germline V gene data show CDR1 as LNHNV and CDR2 as YYDKDF (reference sequence). The CDR3 is 15 residues long. CDR3 sequence: CATSRDRVSADTQYF. Written as DNA, the CDR3 is TGTGCCACCAGCAGAGATCGGGTTAGCGCAGATACGCAGTATTTT.

The CDR3 region has the DNA TGTGCCAGCAGCTTAGGTTCCAGTAACTATGGCTACACCTTC. Protein product: CASSLGSSNYGYTF. This rearrangement joins TRBV13 to TRBJ1-2; D remains unclear. Between the trimmed V and J ends, which lost 0 bases and 1 base, there was a span of 6 bases. The CDR3 spans 14 residues. CDR1 is PRHDT, CDR2 FYEKMQ, per germline (reference sequence).